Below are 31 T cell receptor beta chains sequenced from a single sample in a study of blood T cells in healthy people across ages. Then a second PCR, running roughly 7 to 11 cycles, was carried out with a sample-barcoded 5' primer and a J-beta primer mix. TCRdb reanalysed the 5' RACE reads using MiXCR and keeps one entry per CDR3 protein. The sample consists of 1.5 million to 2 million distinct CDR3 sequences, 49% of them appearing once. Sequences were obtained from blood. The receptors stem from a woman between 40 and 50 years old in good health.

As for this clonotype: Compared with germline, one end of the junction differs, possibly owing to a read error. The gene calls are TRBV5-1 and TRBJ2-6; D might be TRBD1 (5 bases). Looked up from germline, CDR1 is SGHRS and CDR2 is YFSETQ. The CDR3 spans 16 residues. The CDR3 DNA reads TGCGCCAGCAGCTCGGGTATGGCAGCTGGGGCCAGCGTCCTGACTTTC. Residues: CASSSGMAAGASVLTF.

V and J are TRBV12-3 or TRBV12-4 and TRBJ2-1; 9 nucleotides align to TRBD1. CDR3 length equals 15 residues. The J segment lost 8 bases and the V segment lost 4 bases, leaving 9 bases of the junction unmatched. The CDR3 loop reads CASSSRGQGLYEQFF. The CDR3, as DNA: TGTGCCAGCAGTTCCCGGGGACAGGGTTTGTATGAGCAGTTCTTC.

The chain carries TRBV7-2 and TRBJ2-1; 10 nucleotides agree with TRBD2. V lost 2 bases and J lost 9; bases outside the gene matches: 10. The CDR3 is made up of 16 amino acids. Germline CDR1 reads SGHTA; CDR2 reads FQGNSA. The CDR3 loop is CASSLRRVAGGTEQFF. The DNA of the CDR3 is TGTGCCAGCAGCTTACGCCGTGTAGCGGGGGGTACTGAGCAGTTCTTC.

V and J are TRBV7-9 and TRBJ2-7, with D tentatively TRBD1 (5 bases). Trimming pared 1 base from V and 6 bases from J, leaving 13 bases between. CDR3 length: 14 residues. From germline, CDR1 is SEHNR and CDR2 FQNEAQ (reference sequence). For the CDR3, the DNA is TGTGCCAGCAGCTTAGATGCGACAGTTTTCGAGCAGTACTTC. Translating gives CASSLDATVFEQYF.

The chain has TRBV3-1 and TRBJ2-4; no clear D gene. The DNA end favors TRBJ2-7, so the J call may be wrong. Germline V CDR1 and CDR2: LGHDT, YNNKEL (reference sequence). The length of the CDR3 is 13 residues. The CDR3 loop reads CASSQVPTYEQYF. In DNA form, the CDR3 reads TGTGCCAGCAGCCAAGTTCCAACCTACGAGCAGTACTTC.

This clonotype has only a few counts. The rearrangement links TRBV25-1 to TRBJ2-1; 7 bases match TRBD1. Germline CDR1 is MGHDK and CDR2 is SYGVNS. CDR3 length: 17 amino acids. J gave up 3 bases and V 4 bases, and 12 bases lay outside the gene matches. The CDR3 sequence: CASSALSTGNFYNEQFF. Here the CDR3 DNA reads TGTGCCAGCAGTGCCCTCTCGACAGGGAATTTCTACAATGAGCAGTTCTTC.

Here the CDR3 reads CASSQMGTTEETQYF. The CDR3 DNA reads TGTGCCAGCAGCCAAATGGGGACTACCGAGGAGACCCAGTACTTC. The V call is TRBV7-2, the J call TRBJ2-7, with 7 bases aligning to TRBD2. The assigned J gene may be wrong: the sequence end matches TRBJ2-5 better. The CDR3 length is 15 residues. The V gene's germline CDR1 is SGHTA and CDR2 FQGNSA.

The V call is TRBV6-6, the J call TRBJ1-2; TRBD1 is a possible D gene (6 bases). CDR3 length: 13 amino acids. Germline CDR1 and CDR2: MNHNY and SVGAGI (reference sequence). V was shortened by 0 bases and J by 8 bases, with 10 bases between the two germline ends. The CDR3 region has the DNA TGTGCCAGCAGTTACTCGAGGGGGGAAGGCTACACCTTC. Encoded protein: CASSYSRGEGYTF.

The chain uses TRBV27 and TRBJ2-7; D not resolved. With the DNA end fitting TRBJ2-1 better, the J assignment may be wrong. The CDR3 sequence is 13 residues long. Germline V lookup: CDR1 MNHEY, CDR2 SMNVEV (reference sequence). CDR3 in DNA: TGTGCCAGCAGTTCTCTGAGCTCCTACGAGCAGTTCTTC. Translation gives CASSSLSSYEQFF.

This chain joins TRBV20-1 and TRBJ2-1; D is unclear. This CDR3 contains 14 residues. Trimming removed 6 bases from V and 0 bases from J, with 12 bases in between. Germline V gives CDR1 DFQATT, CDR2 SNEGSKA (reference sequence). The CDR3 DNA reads TGCAGTGCCGGGTCCGTAAGCTCCTACAATGAGCAGTTCTTC. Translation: CSAGSVSSYNEQFF.

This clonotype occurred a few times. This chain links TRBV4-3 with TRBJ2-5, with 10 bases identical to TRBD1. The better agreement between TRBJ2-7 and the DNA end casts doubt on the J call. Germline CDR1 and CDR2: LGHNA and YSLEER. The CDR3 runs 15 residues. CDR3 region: CASSHSGTGVYEQYF. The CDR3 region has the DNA TGCGCCAGCAGCCACTCCGGGACAGGGGTTTACGAGCAGTACTTC.

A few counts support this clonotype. The CDR3, as DNA: TGTGCCAGCAGTTCACCGACAGGTAGTTCCACTGAAGCTTTCTTT. As protein: CASSSPTGSSTEAFF. The rearrangement uses TRBV12-3 or TRBV12-4 and TRBJ1-1; D is possibly TRBD1 (6 bases). The CDR3 length is 15 residues. The V gene lost 4 bases and the J gene lost 4 bases, with 16 bases spanning the gap.

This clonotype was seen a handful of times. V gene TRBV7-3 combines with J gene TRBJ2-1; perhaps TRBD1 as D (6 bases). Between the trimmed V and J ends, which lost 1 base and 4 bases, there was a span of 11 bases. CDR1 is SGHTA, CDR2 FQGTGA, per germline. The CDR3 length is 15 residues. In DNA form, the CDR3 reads TGTGCCAGCAGCTTAAGGGGGCCGATATACAATGAGCAGTTCTTC. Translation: CASSLRGPIYNEQFF. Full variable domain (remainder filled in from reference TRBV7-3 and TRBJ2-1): GAGVSQTPSNKVTEKGKYVELRCDPISGHTALYWYRQSLGQGPEFLIYFQGTGAADDSGLPNDRFFAVRPEGSVSTLKIQRTERGDSAVYLCASSLRGPIYNEQFFGPGTRLTVL.

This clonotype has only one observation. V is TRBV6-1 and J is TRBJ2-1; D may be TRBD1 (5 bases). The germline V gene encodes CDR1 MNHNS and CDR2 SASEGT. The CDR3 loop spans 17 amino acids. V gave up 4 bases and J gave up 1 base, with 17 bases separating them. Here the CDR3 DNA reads TGTGCCAGCAGTGCATTCGTACAGGACCCGTCCTACAATGAGCAGTTCTTC. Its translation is CASSAFVQDPSYNEQFF.

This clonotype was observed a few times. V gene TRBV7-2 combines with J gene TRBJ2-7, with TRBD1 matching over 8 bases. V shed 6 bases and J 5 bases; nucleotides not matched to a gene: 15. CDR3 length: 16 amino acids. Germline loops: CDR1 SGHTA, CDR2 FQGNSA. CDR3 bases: TGTGCCAGCAGGACTCTGACAGGGGAGAAGAGTAACGAGCAGTACTTC. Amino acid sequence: CASRTLTGEKSNEQYF.

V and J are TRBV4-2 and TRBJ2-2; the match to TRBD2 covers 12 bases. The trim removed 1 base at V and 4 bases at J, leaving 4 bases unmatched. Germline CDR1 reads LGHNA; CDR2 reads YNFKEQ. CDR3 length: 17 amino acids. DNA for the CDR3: TGTGCCAGCAGCCAAGGGACTAGCGGGACGGTCACCGGGGAGCTGTTTTTT. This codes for CASSQGTSGTVTGELFF.

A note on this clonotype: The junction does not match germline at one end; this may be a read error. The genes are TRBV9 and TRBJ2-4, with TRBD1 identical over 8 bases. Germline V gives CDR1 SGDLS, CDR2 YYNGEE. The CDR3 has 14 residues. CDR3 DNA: TGTGCCGGCAGCGTAGGACAGGGAGGAAACATTCAGTACTTC. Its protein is CAGSVGQGGNIQYF.

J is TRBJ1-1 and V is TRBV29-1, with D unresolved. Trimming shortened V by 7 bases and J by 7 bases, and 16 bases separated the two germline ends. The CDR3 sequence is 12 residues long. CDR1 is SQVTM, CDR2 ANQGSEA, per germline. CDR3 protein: CSAAAGRNEAFF. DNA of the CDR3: TGCAGCGCCGCGGCAGGACGAAATGAAGCTTTCTTT.

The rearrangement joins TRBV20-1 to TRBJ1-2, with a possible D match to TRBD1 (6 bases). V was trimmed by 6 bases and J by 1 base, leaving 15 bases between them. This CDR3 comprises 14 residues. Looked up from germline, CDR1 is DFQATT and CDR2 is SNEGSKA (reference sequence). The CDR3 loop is CSAIPGHNNYGYTF. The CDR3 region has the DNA TGCAGTGCCATCCCGGGACACAATAACTATGGCTACACCTTC.

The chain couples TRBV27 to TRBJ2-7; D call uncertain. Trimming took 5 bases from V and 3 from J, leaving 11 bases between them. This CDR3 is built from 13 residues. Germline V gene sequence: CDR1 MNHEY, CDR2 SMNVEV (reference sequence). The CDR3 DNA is TGTGCCAGCAGTAGGGCACCTTACTACGAGCAGTACTTC. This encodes CASSRAPYYEQYF.

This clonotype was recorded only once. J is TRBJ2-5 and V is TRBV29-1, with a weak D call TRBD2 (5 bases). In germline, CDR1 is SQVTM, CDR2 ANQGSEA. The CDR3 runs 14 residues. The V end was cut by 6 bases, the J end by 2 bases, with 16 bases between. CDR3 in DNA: TGCAGCGTCGTCAGGATCGGAGGTCAAGAGACCCAGTACTTC. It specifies CSVVRIGGQETQYF.

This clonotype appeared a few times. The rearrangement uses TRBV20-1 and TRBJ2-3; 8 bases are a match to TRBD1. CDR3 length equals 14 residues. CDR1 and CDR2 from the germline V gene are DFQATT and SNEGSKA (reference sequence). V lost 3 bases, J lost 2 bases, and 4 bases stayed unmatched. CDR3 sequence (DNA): TGCAGTGCTAGCCAGGGGGCCTACACAGATACGCAGTATTTT. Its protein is CSASQGAYTDTQYF.

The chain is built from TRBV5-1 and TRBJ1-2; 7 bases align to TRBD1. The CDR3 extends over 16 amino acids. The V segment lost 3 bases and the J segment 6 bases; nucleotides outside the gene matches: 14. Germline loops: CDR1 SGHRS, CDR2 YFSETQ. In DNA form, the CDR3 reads TGCGCCAGCAGCTCGACCTGGGGACAGACAAGAGATGGCTACACCTTC. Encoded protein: CASSSTWGQTRDGYTF.

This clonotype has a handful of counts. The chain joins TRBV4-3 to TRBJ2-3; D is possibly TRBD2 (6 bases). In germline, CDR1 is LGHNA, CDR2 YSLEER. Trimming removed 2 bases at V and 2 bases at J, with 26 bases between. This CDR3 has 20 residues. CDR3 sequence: CASSQPTSGGAADYTDTQYF. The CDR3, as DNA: TGCGCCAGCAGCCAACCCACGTCGGGTGGGGCAGCGGACTACACAGATACGCAGTATTTT.

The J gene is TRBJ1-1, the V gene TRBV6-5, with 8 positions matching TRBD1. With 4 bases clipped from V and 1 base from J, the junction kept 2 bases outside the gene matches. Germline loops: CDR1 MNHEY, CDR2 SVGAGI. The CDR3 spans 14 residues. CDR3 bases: TGTGCCAGCAGTTGGGGGACAGGGAACACTGAAGCTTTCTTT. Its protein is CASSWGTGNTEAFF.

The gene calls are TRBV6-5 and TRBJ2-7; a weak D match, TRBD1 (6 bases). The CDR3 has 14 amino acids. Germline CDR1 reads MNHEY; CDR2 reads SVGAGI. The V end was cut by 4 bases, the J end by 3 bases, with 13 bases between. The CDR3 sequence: CASSSTLTGYEQYF. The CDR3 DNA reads TGTGCCAGCAGTTCCACCTTGACAGGCTACGAGCAGTACTTC.

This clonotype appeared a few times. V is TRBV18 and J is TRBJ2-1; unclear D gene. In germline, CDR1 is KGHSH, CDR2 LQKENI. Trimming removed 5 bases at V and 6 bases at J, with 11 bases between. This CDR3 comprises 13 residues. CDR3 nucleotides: TGTGCCAGCTCAGATCAAGGGTTCAATGAGCAGTTCTTC. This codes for CASSDQGFNEQFF.

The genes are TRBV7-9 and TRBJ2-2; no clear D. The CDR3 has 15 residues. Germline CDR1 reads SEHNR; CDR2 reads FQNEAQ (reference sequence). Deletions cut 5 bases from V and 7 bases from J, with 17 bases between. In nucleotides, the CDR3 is TGTGCCAGCAGCCCGGACGGATTTGACCTCGGGGAGCTGTTTTTT. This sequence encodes CASSPDGFDLGELFF.

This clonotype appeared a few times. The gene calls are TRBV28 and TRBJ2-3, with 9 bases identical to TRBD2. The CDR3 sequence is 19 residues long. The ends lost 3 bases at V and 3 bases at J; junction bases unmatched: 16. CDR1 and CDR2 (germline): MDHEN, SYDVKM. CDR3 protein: CASSLDSGGVGRWTDTQYF. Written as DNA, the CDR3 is TGTGCCAGCAGTTTGGATAGCGGGGGAGTTGGTCGTTGGACAGATACGCAGTATTTT.

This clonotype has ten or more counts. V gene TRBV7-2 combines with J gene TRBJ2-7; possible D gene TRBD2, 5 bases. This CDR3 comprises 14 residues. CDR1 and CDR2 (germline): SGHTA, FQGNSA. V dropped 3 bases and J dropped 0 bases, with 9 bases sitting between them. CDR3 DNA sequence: TGTGCCAGCAGCTTCCGGGATTTCTCCTACGAGCAGTACTTC. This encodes CASSFRDFSYEQYF.

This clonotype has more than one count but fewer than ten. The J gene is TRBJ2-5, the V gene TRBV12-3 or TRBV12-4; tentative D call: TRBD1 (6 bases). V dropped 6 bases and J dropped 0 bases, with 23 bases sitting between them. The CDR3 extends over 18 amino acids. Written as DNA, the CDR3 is TGTGCCAGCAGCCTAAGGGTAGGTTGGACAGCAAACCAAGAGACCCAGTACTTC. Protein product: CASSLRVGWTANQETQYF.